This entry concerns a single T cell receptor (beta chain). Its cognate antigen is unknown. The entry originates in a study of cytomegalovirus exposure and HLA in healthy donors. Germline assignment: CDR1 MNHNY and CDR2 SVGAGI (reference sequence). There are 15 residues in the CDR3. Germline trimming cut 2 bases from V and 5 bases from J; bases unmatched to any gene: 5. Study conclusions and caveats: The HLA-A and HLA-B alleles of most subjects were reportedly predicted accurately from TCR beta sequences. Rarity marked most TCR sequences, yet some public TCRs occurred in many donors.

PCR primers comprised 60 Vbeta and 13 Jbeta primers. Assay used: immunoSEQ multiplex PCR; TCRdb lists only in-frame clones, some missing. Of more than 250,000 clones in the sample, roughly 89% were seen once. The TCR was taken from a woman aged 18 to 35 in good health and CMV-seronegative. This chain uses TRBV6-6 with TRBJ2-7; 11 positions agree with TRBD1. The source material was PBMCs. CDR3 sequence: CASSYGQGALNEQYF. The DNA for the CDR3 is TGTGCCAGCAGTTACGGACAGGGGGCGCTGAACGAGCAGTACTTC.